This TCR beta chain is drawn from a study of CD8 T cells in ankylosing spondylitis. Study results and limitations: Clones linked to disease, bearing a CD8+ phenotype, were relatively rare in peripheral blood. A motif of 7 to 9 highly homologous TCR beta variants was seen as apparently characteristic of ankylosing spondylitis blood.

The TCR beta libraries were generated through quantitative 5'-RACE incorporating molecular barcodes. TCRdb independently ran MiXCR on the 5' RACE reads; one entry per CDR3 protein. The table lists more than 600,000 distinct CDR3 sequences, around 19% of them singletons. The V gene lost 4 bases and the J gene lost 4 bases, with 13 bases spanning the gap. The CDR3 covers 14 residues. The germline gives CDR1 LGHDT, CDR2 YNNKEL (reference sequence). For this clonotype: Its antigen is still unknown.

The TCR was taken from a male donor with ankylosing spondylitis. The sample consisted of blood, either unsorted or a sorted T cell fraction (not recorded which). This sequence joins TRBV3-1 and TRBJ1-1; D not resolved. In DNA, the CDR3 is TGTGCCAGCAGCCCCCGGGCGATGGGCACTGAAGCTTTCTTT. Its translation is CASSPRAMGTEAFF. Together with reference TRBV3-1 and TRBJ1-1, the CDR3 gives the full variable domain: DTAVSQTPKYLVTQMGNDKSIKCEQNLGHDTMYWYKQDSKKFLKIMFSYNNKELIINETVPNRFSPKSPDKAHLNLHINSLELGDSAVYFCASSPRAMGTEAFFGQGTRLTVV.